The sequence of this TCR beta chain was determined in a study of blood T cell repertoires in COVID-19. On the study more broadly: Sample material is recorded as cDNA or gDNA derived from T cells, B-cell-depleted T cells, or PBMCs.

This CDR3 spans 15 amino acids. CDR1 and CDR2 from the germline V gene are SGHKS and YYEKEE (reference sequence). V gave up 2 bases and J gave up 8 bases; unmatched junction bases: 10. Sequencing was performed with immunoSEQ multiplex PCR; in TCRdb, only in-frame clones are kept and a portion is missing. There are approximately 360,000 clones in the sample; roughly four fifths occur only once, and about 5.4% lies in the top ten. V gene TRBV5-5 combines with J gene TRBJ2-1; 7 positions match TRBD2. Sequences were obtained from PBMCs or T cells enriched from blood (not recorded which). The TCR comes from a woman in her fifties or sixties who had recovered from COVID-19. CDR3 in amino acids: CASSLIAGLGDEQFF. CDR3 bases: TGTGCCAGCAGCTTAATAGCGGGCTTAGGAGATGAGCAGTTCTTC.